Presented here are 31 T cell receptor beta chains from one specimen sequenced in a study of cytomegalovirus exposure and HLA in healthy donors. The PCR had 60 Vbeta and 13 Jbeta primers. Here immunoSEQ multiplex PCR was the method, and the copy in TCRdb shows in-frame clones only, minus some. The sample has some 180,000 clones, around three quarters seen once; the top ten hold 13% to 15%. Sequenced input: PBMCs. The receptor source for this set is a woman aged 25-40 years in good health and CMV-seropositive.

The CDR3 loop reads CASSYGGQTNSPLHF. The CDR3, as DNA: TGTGCCAGCAGTTATGGGGGACAGACGAATTCACCCCTCCACTTT. The V call is TRBV2, the J call TRBJ1-6, with 7 nucleotides matching TRBD1. V was clipped by 5 bases and J by 7 bases; unmatched bases: 8. This CDR3 comprises 15 residues. Germline V lookup: CDR1 SNHLY, CDR2 FYNNEI. The whole variable domain, filled in from reference TRBV2 and TRBJ1-6, reads EPEVTQTPSHQVTQMGQEVILRCVPISNHLYFYWYRQILGQKVEFLVSFYNNEISEKSEIFDDQFSVERPDGSNFTLKIRSTKLEDSAMYFCASSYGGQTNSPLHFGNGTRLTVT.

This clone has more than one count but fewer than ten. CDR3 in DNA: TGTGCCAGCAGCAAAAGGGGTATGACAGGGGTTCAGCCCCAGCATTTT. Its translation: CASSKRGMTGVQPQHF. The chain combines TRBV21-1 with TRBJ1-5; the table's D call TRBD1 went unverified against the DNA. TRBV21-1 is an annotated pseudogene. This CDR3 has 16 residues.

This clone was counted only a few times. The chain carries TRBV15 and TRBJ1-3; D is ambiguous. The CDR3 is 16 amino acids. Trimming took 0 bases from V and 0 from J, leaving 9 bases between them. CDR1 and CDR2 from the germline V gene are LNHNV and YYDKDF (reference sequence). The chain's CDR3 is CATSRDRWSSGNTIYF. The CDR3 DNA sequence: TGTGCCACCAGCAGAGATCGGTGGAGCTCTGGAAACACCATATATTTT.

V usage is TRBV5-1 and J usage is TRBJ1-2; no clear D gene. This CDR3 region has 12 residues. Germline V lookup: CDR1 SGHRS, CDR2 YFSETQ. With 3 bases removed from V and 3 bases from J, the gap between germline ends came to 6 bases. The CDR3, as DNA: TGCGCCAGCAGCTCGGCGGACTATGGCTACACCTTC. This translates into CASSSADYGYTF.

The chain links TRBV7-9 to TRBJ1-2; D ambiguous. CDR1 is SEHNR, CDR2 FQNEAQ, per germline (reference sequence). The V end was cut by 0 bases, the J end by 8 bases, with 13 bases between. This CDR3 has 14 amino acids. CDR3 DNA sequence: TGTGCCAGCAGCTTAGCGCGTCCAACCCACGGCTACACCTTC. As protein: CASSLARPTHGYTF.

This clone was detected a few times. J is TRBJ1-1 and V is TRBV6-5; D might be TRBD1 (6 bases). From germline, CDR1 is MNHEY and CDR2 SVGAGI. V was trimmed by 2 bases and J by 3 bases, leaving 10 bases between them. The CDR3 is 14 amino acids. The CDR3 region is CASSYDRPDTEAFF. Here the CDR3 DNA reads TGTGCCAGCAGTTACGACAGGCCCGACACTGAAGCTTTCTTT.

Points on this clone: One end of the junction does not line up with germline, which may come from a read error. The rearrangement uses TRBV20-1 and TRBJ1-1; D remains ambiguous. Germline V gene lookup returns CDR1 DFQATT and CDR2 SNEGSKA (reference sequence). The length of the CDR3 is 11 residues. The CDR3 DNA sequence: TGCAGTGCCGACGGGAACACTGAGGCTTTCTTT. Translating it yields CSADGNTEAFF.

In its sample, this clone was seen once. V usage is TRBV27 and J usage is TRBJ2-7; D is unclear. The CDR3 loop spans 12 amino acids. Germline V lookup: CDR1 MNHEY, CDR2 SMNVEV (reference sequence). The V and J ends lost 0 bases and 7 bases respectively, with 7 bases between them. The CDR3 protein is CASSLSGGEQYF. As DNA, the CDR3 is TGTGCCAGCAGTTTATCTGGCGGAGAGCAGTACTTC.

Here the CDR3 reads CASSLTGTGNTIYF. CDR3 DNA: TGTGCCAGTAGTCTAACAGGGACTGGAAACACCATATATTTT. The V gene is TRBV19, the J gene TRBJ1-3, with D possibly TRBD1 on 6 matching bases. Trimming shortened V by 5 bases and J by 2 bases, and 10 bases separated the two germline ends. Germline V CDR1 and CDR2: LNHDA, SQIVND (reference sequence). The CDR3 extends over 14 amino acids.

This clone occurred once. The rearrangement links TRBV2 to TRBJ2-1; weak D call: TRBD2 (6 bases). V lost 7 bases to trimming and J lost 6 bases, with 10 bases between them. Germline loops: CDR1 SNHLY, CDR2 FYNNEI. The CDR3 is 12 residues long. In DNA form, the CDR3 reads TGTGCCAGCATGCCCGGGGGCAATGAGCAGTTCTTC. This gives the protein CASMPGGNEQFF. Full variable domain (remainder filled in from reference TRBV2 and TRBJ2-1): EPEVTQTPSHQVTQMGQEVILRCVPISNHLYFYWYRQILGQKVEFLVSFYNNEISEKSEIFDDQFSVERPDGSNFTLKIRSTKLEDSAMYFCASMPGGNEQFFGPGTRLTVL.

DNA of the CDR3: TGTGCCAGCTCACTCGAACTAGCGGGGGGAGCTTGGAACACCGGGGAGCTGTTTTTT. Protein: CASSLELAGGAWNTGELFF. The V gene is TRBV18, the J gene TRBJ2-2, with TRBD2 matching 12 bases. This CDR3 comprises 19 residues. J lost 1 base, V lost 4 bases, and 10 bases had no gene match. Germline V gene data show CDR1 as KGHSH and CDR2 as LQKENI.

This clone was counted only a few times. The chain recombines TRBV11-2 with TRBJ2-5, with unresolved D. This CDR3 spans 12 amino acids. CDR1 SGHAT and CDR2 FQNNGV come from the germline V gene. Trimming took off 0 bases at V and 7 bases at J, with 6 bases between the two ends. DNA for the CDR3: TGTGCCAGCAGCTTAGAACGGAGGACCCAGTACTTC. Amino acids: CASSLERRTQYF. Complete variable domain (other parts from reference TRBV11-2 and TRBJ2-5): EAGVAQSPRYKIIEKRQSVAFWCNPISGHATLYWYQQILGQGPKLLIQFQNNGVVDDSQLPKDRFSAERLKGVDSTLKIQPAKLEDSAVYLCASSLERRTQYFGPGTRLLVL.

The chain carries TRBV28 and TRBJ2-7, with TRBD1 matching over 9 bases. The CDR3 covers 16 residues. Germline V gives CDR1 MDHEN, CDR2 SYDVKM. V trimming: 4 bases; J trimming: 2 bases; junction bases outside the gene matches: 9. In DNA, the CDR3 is TGTGCCAGCAGTTCCCTTAAGGGACAGGGACCCTACGAGCAGTACTTC. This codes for CASSSLKGQGPYEQYF.

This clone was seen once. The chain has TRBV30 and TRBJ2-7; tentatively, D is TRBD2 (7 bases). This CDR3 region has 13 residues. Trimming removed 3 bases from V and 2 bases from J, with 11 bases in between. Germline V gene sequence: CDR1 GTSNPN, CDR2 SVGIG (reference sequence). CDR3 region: CAWSAGATYEQYF. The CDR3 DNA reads TGTGCCTGGAGCGCGGGGGCCACCTACGAGCAGTACTTC. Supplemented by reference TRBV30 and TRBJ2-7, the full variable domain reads SQTIHQWPATLVQPVGSPLSLECTVEGTSNPNLYWYRQAAGRGLQLLFYSVGIGQISSEVPQNLSASRPQDRQFILSSKKLLLSDSGFYLCAWSAGATYEQYFGPGTRLTVT.

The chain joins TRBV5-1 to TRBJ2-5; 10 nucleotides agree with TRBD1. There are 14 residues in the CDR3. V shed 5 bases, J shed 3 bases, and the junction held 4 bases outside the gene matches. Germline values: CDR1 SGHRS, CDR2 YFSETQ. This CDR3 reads CASSRTGGKETQYF. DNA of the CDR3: TGCGCCAGCAGTCGGACAGGGGGAAAAGAGACCCAGTACTTC.

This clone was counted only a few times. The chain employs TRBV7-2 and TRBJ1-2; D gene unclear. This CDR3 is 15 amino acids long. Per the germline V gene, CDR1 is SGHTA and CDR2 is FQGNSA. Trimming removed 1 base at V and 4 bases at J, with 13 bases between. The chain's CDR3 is CASSLDGGNSYGYTF. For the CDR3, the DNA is TGTGCCAGCAGCTTAGATGGTGGTAATAGCTATGGCTACACCTTC.

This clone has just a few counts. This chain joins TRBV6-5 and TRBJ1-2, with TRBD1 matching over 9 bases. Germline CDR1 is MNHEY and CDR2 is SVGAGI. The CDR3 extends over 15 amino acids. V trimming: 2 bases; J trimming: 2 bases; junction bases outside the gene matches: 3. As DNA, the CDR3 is TGTGCCAGCAGTTACCTGGGACAGGGAAACTATGGCTACACCTTC. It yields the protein CASSYLGQGNYGYTF.

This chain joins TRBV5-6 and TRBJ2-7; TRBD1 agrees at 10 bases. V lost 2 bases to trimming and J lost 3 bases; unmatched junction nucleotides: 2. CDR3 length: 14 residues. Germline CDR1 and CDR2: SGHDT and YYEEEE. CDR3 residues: CASSFGTGDYEQYF. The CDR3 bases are TGTGCCAGCAGCTTCGGGACAGGGGACTACGAGCAGTACTTC.

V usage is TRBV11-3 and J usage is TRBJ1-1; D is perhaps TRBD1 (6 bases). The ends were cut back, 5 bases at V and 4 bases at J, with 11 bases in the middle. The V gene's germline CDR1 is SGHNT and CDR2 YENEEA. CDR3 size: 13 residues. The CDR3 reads CASSPGTSTEAFF. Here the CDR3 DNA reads TGTGCCAGCAGCCCCGGGACAAGCACTGAAGCTTTCTTT.

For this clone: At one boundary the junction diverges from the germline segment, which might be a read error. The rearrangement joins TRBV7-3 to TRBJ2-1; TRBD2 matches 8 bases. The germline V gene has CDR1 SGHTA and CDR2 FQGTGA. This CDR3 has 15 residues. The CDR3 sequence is CSSSLLAVSYNEQFF. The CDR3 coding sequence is TGTTCCAGCAGCTTACTAGCGGTCTCCTACAATGAGCAGTTCTTC. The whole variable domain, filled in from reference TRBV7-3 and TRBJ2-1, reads GAGVSQTPSNKVTEKGKYVELRCDPISGHTALYWYRQSLGQGPEFLIYFQGTGAADDSGLPNDRFFAVRPEGSVSTLKIQRTERGDSAVYLCSSSLLAVSYNEQFFGPGTRLTVL.

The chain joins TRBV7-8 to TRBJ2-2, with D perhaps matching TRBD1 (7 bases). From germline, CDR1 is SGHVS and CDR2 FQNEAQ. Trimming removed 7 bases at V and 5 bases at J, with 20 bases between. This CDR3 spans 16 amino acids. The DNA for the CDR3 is TGTGCCAGCACCCAGAGGTCGCAGGGGGGAACCGGGGAGCTGTTTTTT. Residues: CASTQRSQGGTGELFF.

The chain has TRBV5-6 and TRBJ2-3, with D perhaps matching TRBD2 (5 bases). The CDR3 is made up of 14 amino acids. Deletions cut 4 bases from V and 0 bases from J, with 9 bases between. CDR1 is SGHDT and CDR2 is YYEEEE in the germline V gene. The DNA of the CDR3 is TGTGCCAGCAGCCGGGATACTAGCACAGATACGCAGTATTTT. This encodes CASSRDTSTDTQYF.

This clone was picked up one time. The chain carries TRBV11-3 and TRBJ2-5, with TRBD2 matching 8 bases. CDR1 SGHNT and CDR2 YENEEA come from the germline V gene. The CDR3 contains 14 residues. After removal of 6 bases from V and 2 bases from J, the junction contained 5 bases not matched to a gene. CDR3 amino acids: CASRPGGGQETQYF. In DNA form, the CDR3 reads TGTGCCAGCAGGCCGGGGGGGGGTCAAGAGACCCAGTACTTC.

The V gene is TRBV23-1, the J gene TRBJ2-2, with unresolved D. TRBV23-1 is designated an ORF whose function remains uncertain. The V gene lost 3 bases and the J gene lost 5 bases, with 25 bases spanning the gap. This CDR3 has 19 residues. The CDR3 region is CASSHPVVTKSKKTGELFF. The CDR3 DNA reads TGCGCCAGCAGTCACCCTGTAGTGACAAAGTCAAAAAAGACCGGGGAGCTGTTTTTT.

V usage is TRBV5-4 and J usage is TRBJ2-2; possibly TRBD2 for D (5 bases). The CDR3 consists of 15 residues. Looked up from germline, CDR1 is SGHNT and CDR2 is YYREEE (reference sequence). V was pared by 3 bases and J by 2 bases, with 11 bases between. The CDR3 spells CASSWTYDNTGELFF. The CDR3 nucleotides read TGTGCCAGCAGCTGGACTTATGACAACACCGGGGAGCTGTTTTTT.

The CDR3 here is CASSLVGGGGNTIYF. The DNA for the CDR3 is TGCGCCAGCAGCTTGGTTGGAGGAGGTGGAAACACCATATATTTT. This chain joins TRBV5-1 and TRBJ1-3; unclear D gene. Between the trimmed V and J ends, which lost 0 bases and 3 bases, there was a span of 10 bases. The CDR3 is 15 amino acids. The germline V gene has CDR1 SGHRS and CDR2 YFSETQ.

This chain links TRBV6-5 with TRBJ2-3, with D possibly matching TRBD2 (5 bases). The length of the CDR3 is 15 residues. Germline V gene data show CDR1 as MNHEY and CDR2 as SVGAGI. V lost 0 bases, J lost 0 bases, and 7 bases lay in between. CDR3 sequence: CASSYSGASTDTQYF. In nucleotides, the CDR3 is TGTGCCAGCAGTTACTCGGGAGCAAGCACAGATACGCAGTATTTT.

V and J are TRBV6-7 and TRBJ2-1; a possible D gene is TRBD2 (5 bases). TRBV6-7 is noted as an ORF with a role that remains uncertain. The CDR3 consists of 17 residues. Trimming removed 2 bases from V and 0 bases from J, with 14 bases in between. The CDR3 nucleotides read TGTGCCAGCAGTTACCCCCCACAGCGGAGCTCCTACAATGAGCAGTTCTTC. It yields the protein CASSYPPQRSSYNEQFF.

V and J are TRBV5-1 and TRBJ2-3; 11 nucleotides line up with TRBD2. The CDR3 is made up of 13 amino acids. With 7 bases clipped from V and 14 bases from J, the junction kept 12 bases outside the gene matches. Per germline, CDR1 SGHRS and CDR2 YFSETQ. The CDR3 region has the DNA TGCGCCAGCGCGGAGAATGCGCTAGCGGGGGGGTATTTT. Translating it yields CASAENALAGGYF.

The CDR3 coding sequence is TGTGCCAGCAGCACCCCCGGGACAGGGGGTTCCTACGAGCAGTACTTC. Protein product: CASSTPGTGGSYEQYF. The chain links TRBV11-3 to TRBJ2-7, with 11 bases lining up with TRBD1. The junction had 7 bases not matched to a gene; V was cut back by 5 bases and J by 1 base. Germline V CDR1 and CDR2: SGHNT, YENEEA. The CDR3 runs 16 residues.

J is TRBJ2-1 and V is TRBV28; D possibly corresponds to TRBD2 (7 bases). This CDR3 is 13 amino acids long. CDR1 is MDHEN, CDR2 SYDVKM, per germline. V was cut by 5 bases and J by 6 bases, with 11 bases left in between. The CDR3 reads CASSGGAVNEQFF. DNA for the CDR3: TGTGCCAGCAGTGGGGGGGCCGTCAATGAGCAGTTCTTC.